This T cell receptor (beta chain) derives from a study of T cells in localized non-small cell lung cancer. Study findings and constraints: There was higher T cell clonality in uninvolved adjacent lung than in tumor, and it was highest there. Longer overall survival associated with higher blood T cell density; shorter survival with higher adjacent-lung clonality. Detection in adjacent lung was observed for a median 57 of the top 100 tumor clones.

CDR3 length: 15 amino acids. V dropped 1 base and J dropped 5; count of bases not matched to a gene: 4. CDR1 is KGHSH, CDR2 LQKENI, per germline. Repertoires were generated with immunoSEQ multiplex PCR, while TCRdb's copy carries only in-frame clones and drops some. The repertoire includes 26,000 or so clones, about nine tenths of them detected once, and roughly 7.3% sits in the top ten. A word on this clone: Its antigen remains unidentified.

The chain links TRBV18 to TRBJ2-1; 8 positions match TRBD2. Sequences were derived from peripheral blood, sampled before any cancer treatment. The TCR was taken from a male donor aged 60 or older with stage I lung adenocarcinoma. In DNA form, the CDR3 reads TGTGCCAGCTCACCACGGACTAGCAGGGACAATGAGCAGTTCTTC. Amino acid sequence: CASSPRTSRDNEQFF.